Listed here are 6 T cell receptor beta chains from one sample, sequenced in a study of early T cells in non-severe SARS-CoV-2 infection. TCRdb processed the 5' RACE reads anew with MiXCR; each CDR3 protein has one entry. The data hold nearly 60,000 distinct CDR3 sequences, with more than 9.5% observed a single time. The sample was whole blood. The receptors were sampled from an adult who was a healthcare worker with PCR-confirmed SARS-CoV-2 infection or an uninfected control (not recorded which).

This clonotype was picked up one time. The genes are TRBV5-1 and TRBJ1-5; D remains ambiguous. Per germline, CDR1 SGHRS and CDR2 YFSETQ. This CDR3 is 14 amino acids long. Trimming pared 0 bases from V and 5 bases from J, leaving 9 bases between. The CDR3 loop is CASSLGGRDQPQHF. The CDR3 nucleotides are TGCGCCAGCAGCTTGGGAGGGAGGGATCAGCCCCAGCATTTT.

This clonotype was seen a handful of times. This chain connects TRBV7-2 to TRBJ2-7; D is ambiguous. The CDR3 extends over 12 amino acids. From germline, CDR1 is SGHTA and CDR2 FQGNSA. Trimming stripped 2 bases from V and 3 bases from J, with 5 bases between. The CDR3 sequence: CASSLSIYEQYF. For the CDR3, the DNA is TGTGCCAGCAGCTTATCAATCTACGAGCAGTACTTC.

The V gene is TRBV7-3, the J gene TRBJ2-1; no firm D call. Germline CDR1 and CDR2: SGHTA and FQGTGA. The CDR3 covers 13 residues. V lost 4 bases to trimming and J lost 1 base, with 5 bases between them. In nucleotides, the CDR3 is TGTGCCAGCAGCTCAGTTTCCTACAATGAGCAGTTCTTC. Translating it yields CASSSVSYNEQFF.

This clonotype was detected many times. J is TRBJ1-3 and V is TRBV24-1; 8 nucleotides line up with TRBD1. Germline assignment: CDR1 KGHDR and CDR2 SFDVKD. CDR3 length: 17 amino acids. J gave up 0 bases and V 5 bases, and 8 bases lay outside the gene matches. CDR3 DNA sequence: TGTGCCACCAGTGCCCGGGACAGGTCCTACTCTGGAAACACCATATATTTT. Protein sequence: CATSARDRSYSGNTIYF.

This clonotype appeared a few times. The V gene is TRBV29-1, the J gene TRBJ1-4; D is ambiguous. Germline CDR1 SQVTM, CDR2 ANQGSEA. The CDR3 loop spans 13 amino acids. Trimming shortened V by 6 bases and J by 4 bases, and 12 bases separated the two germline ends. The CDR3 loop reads CSVARSLNEKLFF. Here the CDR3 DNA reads TGCAGCGTCGCACGGTCCCTTAATGAAAAACTGTTTTTT.

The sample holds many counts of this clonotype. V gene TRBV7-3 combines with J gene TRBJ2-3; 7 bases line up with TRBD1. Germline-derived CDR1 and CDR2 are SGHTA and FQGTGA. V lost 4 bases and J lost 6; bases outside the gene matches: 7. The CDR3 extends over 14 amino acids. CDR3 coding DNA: TGTGCCAGCAGCTCGACAGGGCTTCGGGATACGCAGTATTTT. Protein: CASSSTGLRDTQYF.